This T cell receptor (beta chain) was profiled in a study of T-cell memory formation after mild COVID-19. Findings of the study overall: Proof of SARS-CoV-2 specificity was absent for the second-wave clones that crested on day 37.

The length of the CDR3 is 14 residues. The germline V and J ends were trimmed by 0 bases and 3 bases, with 8 bases remaining between them. CDR1 and CDR2 (germline): LGHNA, YNFKEQ. TCRdb fed the 5' RACE reads into MiXCR, producing one record per CDR3 protein. The table lists more than 120,000 distinct CDR3 sequences, 15% to 20% of them singletons. In this sample, this clonotype turned up a few times. Antigen specificity is unknown. The chain joins TRBV4-2 to TRBJ1-2; D gene uncertain. This sequence was found in an adult woman who had mild COVID-19 (a few samples of this study predate the infection). Cell type and time point are not known. What was sequenced was PBMCs or a T cell subset sorted from them (not recorded which). Here the CDR3 reads CASSQDPDYYGYTF. The CDR3 nucleotides read TGTGCCAGCAGCCAAGATCCCGACTACTATGGCTACACCTTC.